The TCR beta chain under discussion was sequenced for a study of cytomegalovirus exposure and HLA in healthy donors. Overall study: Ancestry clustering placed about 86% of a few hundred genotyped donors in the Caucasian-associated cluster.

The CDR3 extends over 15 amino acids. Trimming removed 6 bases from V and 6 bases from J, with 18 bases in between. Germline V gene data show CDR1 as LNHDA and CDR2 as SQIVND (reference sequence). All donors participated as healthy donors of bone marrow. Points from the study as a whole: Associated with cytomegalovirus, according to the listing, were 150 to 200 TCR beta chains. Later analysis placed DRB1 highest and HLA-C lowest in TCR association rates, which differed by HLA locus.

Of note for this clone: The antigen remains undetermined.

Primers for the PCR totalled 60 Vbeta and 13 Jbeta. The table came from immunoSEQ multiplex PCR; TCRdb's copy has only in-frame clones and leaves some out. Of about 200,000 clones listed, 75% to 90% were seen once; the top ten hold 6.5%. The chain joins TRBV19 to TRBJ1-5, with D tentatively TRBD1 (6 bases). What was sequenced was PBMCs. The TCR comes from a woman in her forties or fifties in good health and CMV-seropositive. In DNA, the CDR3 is TGTGCCAGTAGCACAGGGAGGGCAAGTGGTCAGCCCCAGCATTTT. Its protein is CASSTGRASGQPQHF.